This T cell receptor beta chain was profiled in a study of blood T cell repertoires in COVID-19. Across the whole study: Acute and convalescent COVID-19 samples came from the United States, Italy and Spain. PBMCs, B-cell-depleted T cells, or T cells were the source of the cDNA or gDNA that made up the material.

CDR1 is MNHEY, CDR2 SVGAGI, per germline. The CDR3 runs 14 residues. Trimming stripped 0 bases from V and 7 bases from J, with 12 bases between. In the authors' workflow: Counts of nucleated cells, estimated from reference gene primer amplification, were obtained. Generated by immunoSEQ multiplex PCR, the TCRdb table keeps only in-frame clones and is missing some. V, J and clone size were drawn from that table, and D and trimming were deduced from the DNA. The sample has more than 250,000 clones; about 83% are singletons. Participants, roughly 18 to 90 years old, spanned approximately 25 US areas. The receptor was derived from a woman between 40 and 55 years old who had recovered from COVID-19. The source material was PBMCs or T cells enriched from blood (not recorded which). V usage is TRBV6-5 and J usage is TRBJ1-2; D not certain. CDR3 DNA sequence: TGTGCCAGCAGTTACTCTGGGAGGGTTTCTGGCTACACCTTC. Translating gives CASSYSGRVSGYTF.